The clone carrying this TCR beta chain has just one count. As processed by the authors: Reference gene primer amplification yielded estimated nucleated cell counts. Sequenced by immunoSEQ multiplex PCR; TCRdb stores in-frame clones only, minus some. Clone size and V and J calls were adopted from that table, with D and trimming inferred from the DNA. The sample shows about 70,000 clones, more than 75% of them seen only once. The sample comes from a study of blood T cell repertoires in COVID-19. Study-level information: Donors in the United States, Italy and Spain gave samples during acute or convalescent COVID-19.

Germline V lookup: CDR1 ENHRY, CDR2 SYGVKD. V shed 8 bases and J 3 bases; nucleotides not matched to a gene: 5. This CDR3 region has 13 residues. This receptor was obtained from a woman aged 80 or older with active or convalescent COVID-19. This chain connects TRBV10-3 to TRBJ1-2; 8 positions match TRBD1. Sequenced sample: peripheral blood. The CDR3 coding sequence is TGTGCCATCGGCAGGGGGCTTGACTATGGCTACACCTTC. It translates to CAIGRGLDYGYTF.